This TCR beta chain was observed in a study of T cell repertoires in cytomegalovirus infection. The study, taken as a whole, reports: Public TCR beta family frequency separated CMV-and-HLA carriers, including in an independent cohort.

Germline V gene lookup returns CDR1 SGHVS and CDR2 FNYEAQ. The CDR3 is 14 amino acids. V was shortened by 1 base and J by 7 bases, with 10 bases between the two germline ends. This clonotype occurred a few times. Its cognate antigen is unknown. TCRdb used MiXCR to reprocess the reads, holding one entry per CDR3 protein. The table records around 430,000 distinct CDR3 sequences, under 55% of them present only once. This sequence was found in a human donor in good health (CMV status not recorded). Some clones in this sample may be carry-over from other donors' samples. This specimen was cultured PBMCs, taken from culture after CMV antigen stimulation. The gene calls are TRBV7-6 and TRBJ1-4; D is unresolved. As DNA, the CDR3 is TGTGCCAGCAGCTTAGGGACGAAAGTTGAAAAACTGTTTTTT. It translates to CASSLGTKVEKLFF.